The 24 T cell receptor beta chains in this list originate from one sample, sequenced in a study of CD8 T cells in Susac syndrome. Reverse transcription of roughly 0.5 to 1 ug RNA used random hexamers. Each CDR3 protein is one row after TCRdb ran MiXCR on the immunoSEQ multiplex PCR reads. The data show some 180,000 distinct CDR3 sequences, about 95% seen once. The material sequenced was CD4+ T cells from PBMCs. These receptors came from a human donor in good health.

This clonotype was recorded once. V is TRBV6-5 and J is TRBJ2-7; D might be TRBD1 or TRBD2, each matching 5 bases. V lost 2 bases, J lost 3 bases, and 14 bases lay in between. The CDR3 length is 15 residues. From germline, CDR1 is MNHEY and CDR2 SVGAGI. The CDR3 region has the DNA TGTGCCAGCAGTTACGGGGGTAGCCGGGGCTACGAGCAGTACTTC. This sequence encodes CASSYGGSRGYEQYF.

This clonotype was seen just once. This chain uses TRBV7-2 with TRBJ2-7; TRBD1 matches at 7 bases. The CDR3 runs 16 residues. The V gene's germline CDR1 is SGHTA and CDR2 FQGNSA. J gave up 3 bases and V 5 bases, and 13 bases lay outside the gene matches. CDR3 sequence reads: CASSSHQRQGDYEQYF. The DNA for the CDR3 is TGTGCCAGCAGCAGCCATCAACGACAGGGCGACTACGAGCAGTACTTC.

This rearrangement joins TRBV29-1 to TRBJ1-2; TRBD1 might be the D (5 bases). Germline CDR1 reads SQVTM; CDR2 reads ANQGSEA. Between the trimmed V and J ends, which lost 3 bases and 2 bases, there was a span of 19 bases. The CDR3 spans 16 residues. CDR3: CSVEGDGGDLNYGYTF. CDR3 DNA sequence: TGCAGCGTTGAGGGCGATGGAGGGGACCTAAACTATGGCTACACCTTC.

This clonotype was recorded only once. The V gene is TRBV30, the J gene TRBJ2-2; a weak D match, TRBD1 (5 bases). V was trimmed by 5 bases and J by 1 base, leaving 14 bases between them. Germline-derived CDR1 and CDR2 are GTSNPN and SVGIG (reference sequence). The CDR3 is 15 amino acids. Written as DNA, the CDR3 is TGTGCCTGGGACCCACAGGCGTGGAACACCGGGGAGCTGTTTTTT. This translates into CAWDPQAWNTGELFF. Combining the CDR3 with reference TRBV30 and TRBJ2-2 gives the whole variable domain SQTIHQWPATLVQPVGSPLSLECTVEGTSNPNLYWYRQAAGRGLQLLFYSVGIGQISSEVPQNLSASRPQDRQFILSSKKLLLSDSGFYLCAWDPQAWNTGELFFGEGSRLTVL.

The rearrangement links TRBV29-1 to TRBJ1-1; D perhaps matches TRBD1 (5 bases). CDR1 is SQVTM, CDR2 ANQGSEA, per germline. There are 13 residues in the CDR3. The CDR3 sequence: CSFSRGQNTEAFF. CDR3 DNA sequence: TGCAGTTTCAGCCGGGGCCAGAACACTGAAGCTTTCTTT.

The CDR3 DNA follows: TGTGCCACCAGCATTATGAGCGGGGTCGGGAATGAGCAGTTCTTC. This codes for CATSIMSGVGNEQFF. This chain uses TRBV15 with TRBJ2-1; 7 nucleotides agree with TRBD2. The J segment lost 7 bases and the V segment lost 4 bases, leaving 10 bases of the junction unmatched. CDR1 and CDR2 (germline): LNHNV, YYDKDF (reference sequence). The CDR3 has 15 residues.

This chain uses TRBV6-5 with TRBJ1-1; weak D call: TRBD1 (5 bases). Trimming took off 2 bases at V and 2 bases at J, with 15 bases between the two ends. Germline CDR1 and CDR2: MNHEY and SVGAGI. The CDR3 totals 16 residues. DNA of the CDR3: TGTGCCAGCAGTTACGGTAAACTAAGGGGAAACACTGAAGCTTTCTTT. This sequence encodes CASSYGKLRGNTEAFF.

The chain uses TRBV12-3 or TRBV12-4 and TRBJ2-1, with 7 nucleotides matching TRBD1. With 6 bases clipped from V and 3 bases from J, the junction kept 5 bases outside the gene matches. The CDR3 runs to 14 residues. The CDR3 sequence: CASSQDRNYNEQFF. Here the CDR3 DNA reads TGTGCCAGCAGCCAGGACAGGAACTACAATGAGCAGTTCTTC.

CDR3: CASSPGTTSTDTQYF. The CDR3 nucleotides are TGCGCCAGCAGCCCTGGGACAACTAGCACAGATACGCAGTATTTT. J is TRBJ2-3 and V is TRBV5-1; D perhaps matches TRBD1 (6 bases). In germline, CDR1 is SGHRS, CDR2 YFSETQ. The ends were cut back, 4 bases at V and 0 bases at J, with 12 bases in the middle. CDR3 length equals 15 residues.

The rearrangement joins TRBV20-1 to TRBJ2-1, with D possibly matching TRBD1 (6 bases). The CDR3 length is 11 residues. Germline CDR1 is DFQATT and CDR2 is SNEGSKA (reference sequence). V lost 4 bases to trimming and J lost 8 bases, with 9 bases between them. CDR3 sequence: CSAIQGYEQFF. CDR3 sequence (DNA): TGCAGTGCTATACAGGGCTATGAGCAGTTCTTC.

This chain uses TRBV28 with TRBJ2-4; no clear D gene. V lost 8 bases to trimming and J lost 4 bases, with 12 bases between them. This CDR3 is 13 amino acids long. In germline, CDR1 is MDHEN, CDR2 SYDVKM. The CDR3 loop reads CASGAGPKNIQYF. Here the CDR3 DNA reads TGTGCCAGCGGCGCCGGGCCGAAAAACATTCAGTACTTC.

This chain connects TRBV27 to TRBJ1-1; D is uncertain. This CDR3 is built from 15 residues. V was cut by 8 bases and J by 1 base, with 17 bases left in between. Germline values: CDR1 MNHEY, CDR2 SMNVEV (reference sequence). CDR3 sequence reads: CASCPDPGGNTEAFF. DNA for the CDR3: TGTGCCAGCTGTCCGGACCCGGGAGGGAACACTGAAGCTTTCTTT.

This clonotype occurred once. The rearrangement links TRBV2 to TRBJ2-5; possibly TRBD1 or TRBD2 for D (5 bases each). V was clipped by 6 bases and J by 1 base, with 15 bases between them. This CDR3 contains 15 residues. In germline, CDR1 is SNHLY, CDR2 FYNNEI. CDR3 sequence reads: CASREDGDGQETQYF. CDR3 coding DNA: TGTGCCAGCAGGGAGGACGGGGACGGCCAAGAGACCCAGTACTTC.

This clonotype came up once. This rearrangement joins TRBV20-1 to TRBJ2-7; D possibly corresponds to TRBD2 (5 bases). Germline V CDR1 and CDR2: DFQATT, SNEGSKA (reference sequence). The CDR3 length is 11 residues. The CDR3 nucleotides read TGCAGCATCGAGAGGGAAGCCGAGCAGTACTTC. Encoded protein: CSIEREAEQYF.

V is TRBV4-3 and J is TRBJ1-1; D gene unclear. V gave up 0 bases and J gave up 5 bases, with 16 bases separating them. The CDR3 has 16 amino acids. Germline V gives CDR1 LGHNA, CDR2 YSLEER. The CDR3 coding sequence is TGCGCCAGCAGCCAAGAAATACCGCCAATGGGTACTGAAGCTTTCTTT. As protein: CASSQEIPPMGTEAFF.

This chain links TRBV20-1 with TRBJ1-2, with D tentatively TRBD1 (6 bases). This CDR3 spans 13 amino acids. Trimming removed 5 bases at V and 1 base at J, with 11 bases between. The germline gives CDR1 DFQATT, CDR2 SNEGSKA (reference sequence). The CDR3 loop reads CSAPGGFNYGYTF. The CDR3 DNA reads TGCAGTGCTCCCGGGGGCTTTAACTATGGCTACACCTTC.

The chain carries TRBV24-1 and TRBJ2-1, with 8 bases matching TRBD1. Germline CDR1 and CDR2: KGHDR and SFDVKD. V lost 5 bases and J lost 5; bases outside the gene matches: 4. The CDR3 totals 14 residues. This CDR3 reads CATSARTGNNEQFF. Written as DNA, the CDR3 is TGTGCCACCAGTGCGCGGACAGGGAACAATGAGCAGTTCTTC.

This chain connects TRBV7-2 to TRBJ1-2, with D maybe TRBD1 (6 bases). Trimming left V 4 bases short and J 6 bases short, with 15 bases between. The CDR3 contains 14 residues. Germline-derived CDR1 and CDR2 are SGHTA and FQGNSA. CDR3 in DNA: TGTGCCAGCAGCTCAAAAGGGGGGCAACATGGCTACACCTTC. Translation gives CASSSKGGQHGYTF.

This sequence joins TRBV5-1 and TRBJ1-1, with a weak D call TRBD1 (5 bases). Germline CDR1 and CDR2: SGHRS and YFSETQ. The CDR3 spans 14 residues. The ends were cut back, 2 bases at V and 3 bases at J, with 11 bases in the middle. The CDR3 protein is CASSFSGFDTEAFF. The CDR3 bases are TGCGCCAGCAGCTTCTCAGGGTTCGACACTGAAGCTTTCTTT.

The J gene is TRBJ2-1, the V gene TRBV20-1, with 9 bases fitting TRBD2. Germline assignment: CDR1 DFQATT and CDR2 SNEGSKA (reference sequence). The CDR3 is 17 residues long. Trimming cost V 0 bases and J 4 bases; bases outside gene matches: 10. CDR3 protein: CSARDTAGGGPYNEQFF. CDR3 DNA: TGCAGTGCTAGAGATACAGCGGGAGGCGGCCCTTACAATGAGCAGTTCTTC.

The chain has TRBV18 and TRBJ2-3; D gene unclear. Trimming took 3 bases from V and 6 from J, leaving 7 bases between them. Germline V gene lookup returns CDR1 KGHSH and CDR2 LQKENI. The CDR3 totals 12 residues. The CDR3 DNA follows: TGTGCCAGCTCACCGATGGGCGATACGCAGTATTTT. Translating gives CASSPMGDTQYF.

This clonotype came up once. The chain has TRBV28 and TRBJ1-4, with a weak D call TRBD1 (6 bases). Germline CDR1 is MDHEN and CDR2 is SYDVKM. Between the trimmed V and J ends, which lost 2 bases and 7 bases, there was a span of 11 bases. This CDR3 comprises 14 residues. As DNA, the CDR3 is TGTGCCAGCAGTTTAAGGGGAGGGGGTGAAAAACTGTTTTTT. It yields the protein CASSLRGGGEKLFF.

This clonotype was picked up a small number of times. This chain uses TRBV29-1 with TRBJ2-1, with TRBD2 as a possible D gene (5 bases). CDR1 and CDR2 (germline): SQVTM, ANQGSEA. V lost 2 bases to trimming and J lost 6 bases, with 17 bases between them. This CDR3 is 15 amino acids long. DNA for the CDR3: TGCAGCGTTGAATCCCAGCGGAGCTTTGGCAATGAGCAGTTCTTC. Translation gives CSVESQRSFGNEQFF.

This clonotype was found once. The chain joins TRBV12-3 or TRBV12-4 to TRBJ1-5; D is perhaps TRBD1 (5 bases). This CDR3 comprises 14 residues. V shed 3 bases and J shed 6 bases, with 12 bases lying between them. Here the CDR3 DNA reads TGTGCCAGCAGTTTTGGCAGGGTGGGTCAGCCCCAGCATTTT. This sequence encodes CASSFGRVGQPQHF.